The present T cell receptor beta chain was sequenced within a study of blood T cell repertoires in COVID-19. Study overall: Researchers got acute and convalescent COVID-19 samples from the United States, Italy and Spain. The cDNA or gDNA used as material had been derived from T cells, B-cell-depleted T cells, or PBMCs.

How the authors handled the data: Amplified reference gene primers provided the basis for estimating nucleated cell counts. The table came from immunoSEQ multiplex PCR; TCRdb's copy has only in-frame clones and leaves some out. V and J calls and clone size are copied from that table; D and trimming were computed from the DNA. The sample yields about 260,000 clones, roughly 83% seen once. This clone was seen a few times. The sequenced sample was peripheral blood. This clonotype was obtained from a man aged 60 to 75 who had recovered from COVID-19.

The CDR3: CASTQSGRDWVAQFF. CDR3 bases: TGTGCCAGCACCCAAAGCGGGAGGGATTGGGTTGCGCAGTTCTTC. The chain recombines TRBV7-9 with TRBJ2-1; 10 bases match TRBD2. Germline-derived CDR1 and CDR2 are SEHNR and FQNEAQ (reference sequence). The CDR3 runs 15 residues. V was pared by 7 bases and J by 12 bases, with 15 bases of the junction left unmatched.